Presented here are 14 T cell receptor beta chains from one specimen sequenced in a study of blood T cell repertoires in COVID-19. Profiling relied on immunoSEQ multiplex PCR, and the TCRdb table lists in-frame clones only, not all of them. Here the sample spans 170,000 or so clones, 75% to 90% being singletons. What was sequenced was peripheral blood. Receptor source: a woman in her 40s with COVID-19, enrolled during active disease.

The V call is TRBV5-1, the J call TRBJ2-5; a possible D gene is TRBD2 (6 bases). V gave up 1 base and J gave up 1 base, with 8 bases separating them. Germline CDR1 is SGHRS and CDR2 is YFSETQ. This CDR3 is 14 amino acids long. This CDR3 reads CASSLRGSQETQYF. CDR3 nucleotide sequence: TGCGCCAGCAGCTTGCGGGGGTCCCAAGAGACCCAGTACTTC.

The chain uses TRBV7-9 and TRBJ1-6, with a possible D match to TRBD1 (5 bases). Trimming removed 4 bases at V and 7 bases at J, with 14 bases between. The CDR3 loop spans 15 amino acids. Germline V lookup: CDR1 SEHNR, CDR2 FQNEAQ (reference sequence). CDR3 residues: CASSSQTVKNSPLHF. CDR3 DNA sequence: TGTGCCAGCAGCTCCCAGACAGTAAAGAATTCACCCCTCCACTTT.

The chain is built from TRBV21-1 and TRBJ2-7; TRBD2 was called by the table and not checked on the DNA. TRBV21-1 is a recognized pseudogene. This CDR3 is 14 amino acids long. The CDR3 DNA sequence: TGTGCCAGCAGCAAAGGAGTGCTTGGCTACGAGCAGTACTTC. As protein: CASSKGVLGYEQYF.

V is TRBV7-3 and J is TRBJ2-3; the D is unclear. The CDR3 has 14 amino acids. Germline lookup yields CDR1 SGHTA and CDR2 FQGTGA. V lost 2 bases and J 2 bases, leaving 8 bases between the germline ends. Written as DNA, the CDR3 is TGTGCCAGCAGCTTAGGGCTCAACACAGATACGCAGTATTTT. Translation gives CASSLGLNTDTQYF. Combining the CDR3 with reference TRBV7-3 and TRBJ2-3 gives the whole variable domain GAGVSQTPSNKVTEKGKYVELRCDPISGHTALYWYRQSLGQGPEFLIYFQGTGAADDSGLPNDRFFAVRPEGSVSTLKIQRTERGDSAVYLCASSLGLNTDTQYFGPGTRLTVL.

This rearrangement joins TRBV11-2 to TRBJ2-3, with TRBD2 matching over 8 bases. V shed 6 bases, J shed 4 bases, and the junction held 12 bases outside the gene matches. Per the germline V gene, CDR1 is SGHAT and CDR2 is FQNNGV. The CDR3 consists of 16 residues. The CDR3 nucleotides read TGTGCCAGCAGTCTCCTTTGGGCGGGGGGATCAGATACGCAGTATTTT. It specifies CASSLLWAGGSDTQYF.

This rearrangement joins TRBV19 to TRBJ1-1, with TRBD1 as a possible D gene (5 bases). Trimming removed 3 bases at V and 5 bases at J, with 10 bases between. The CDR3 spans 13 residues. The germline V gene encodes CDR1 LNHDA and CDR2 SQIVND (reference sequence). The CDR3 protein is CASSIGRGTEAFF. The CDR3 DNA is TGTGCCAGTAGTATTGGGCGGGGGACTGAAGCTTTCTTT. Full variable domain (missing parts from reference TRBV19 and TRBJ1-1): DGGITQSPKYLFRKEGQNVTLSCEQNLNHDAMYWYRQDPGQGLRLIYYSQIVNDFQKGDIAEGYSVSREKKESFPLTVTSAQKNPTAFYLCASSIGRGTEAFFGQGTRLTVV.

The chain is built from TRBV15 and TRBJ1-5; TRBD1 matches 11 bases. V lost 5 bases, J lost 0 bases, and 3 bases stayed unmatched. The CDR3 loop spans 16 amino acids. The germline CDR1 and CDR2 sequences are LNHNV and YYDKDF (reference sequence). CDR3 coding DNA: TGTGCCACCAGCGGGACAGGGGGACGTAGCAATCAGCCCCAGCATTTT. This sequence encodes CATSGTGGRSNQPQHF.

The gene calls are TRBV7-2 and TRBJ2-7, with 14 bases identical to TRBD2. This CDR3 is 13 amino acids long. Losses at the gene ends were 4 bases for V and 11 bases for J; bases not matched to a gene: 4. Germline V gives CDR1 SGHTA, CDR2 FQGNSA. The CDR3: CASSSRLAGGKYF. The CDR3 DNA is TGTGCCAGCAGCTCAAGACTAGCGGGGGGGAAGTACTTC.

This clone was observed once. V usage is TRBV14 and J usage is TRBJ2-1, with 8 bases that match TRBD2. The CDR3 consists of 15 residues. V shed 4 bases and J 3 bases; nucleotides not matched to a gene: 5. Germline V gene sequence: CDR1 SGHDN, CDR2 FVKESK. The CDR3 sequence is CASSPGLVSYNEQFF. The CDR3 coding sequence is TGTGCCAGCAGCCCGGGACTAGTAAGCTACAATGAGCAGTTCTTC.

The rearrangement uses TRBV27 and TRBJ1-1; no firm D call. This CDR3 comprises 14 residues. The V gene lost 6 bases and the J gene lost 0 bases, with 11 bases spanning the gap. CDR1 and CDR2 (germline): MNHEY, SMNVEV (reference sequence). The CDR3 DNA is TGTGCCAGCAGGACTTTGACCTTGAACACTGAAGCTTTCTTT. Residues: CASRTLTLNTEAFF.

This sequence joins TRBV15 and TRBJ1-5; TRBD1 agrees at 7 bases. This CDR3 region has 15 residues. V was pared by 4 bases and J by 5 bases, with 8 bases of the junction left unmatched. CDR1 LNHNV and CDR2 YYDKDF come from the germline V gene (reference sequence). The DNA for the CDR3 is TGTGCCACCAGCACCCAGGGACAGATCCATCAGCCCCAGCATTTT. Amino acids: CATSTQGQIHQPQHF.

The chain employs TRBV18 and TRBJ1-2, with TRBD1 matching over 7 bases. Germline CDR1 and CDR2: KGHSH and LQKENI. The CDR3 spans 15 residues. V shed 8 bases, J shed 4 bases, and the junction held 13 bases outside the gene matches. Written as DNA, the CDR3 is TGTGCCAGCCGCCCCGGGACAGCCTCGGGCTATGGCTACACCTTC. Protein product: CASRPGTASGYGYTF. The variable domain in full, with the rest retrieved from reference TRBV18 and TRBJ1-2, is NAGVMQNPRHLVRRRGQEARLRCSPMKGHSHVYWYRQLPEEGLKFMVYLQKENIIDESGMPKERFSAEFPKEGPSILRIQQVVRGDSAAYFCASRPGTASGYGYTFGSGTRLTVV.

The CDR3 region is CASSENWARTDTQYF. DNA of the CDR3: TGTGCCAGCAGTGAAAATTGGGCCCGCACAGATACGCAGTATTTT. This chain joins TRBV6-1 and TRBJ2-3; D remains ambiguous. The V gene's germline CDR1 is MNHNS and CDR2 SASEGT. V lost 2 bases and J lost 1, with 10 bases in between. This CDR3 is 15 amino acids long.

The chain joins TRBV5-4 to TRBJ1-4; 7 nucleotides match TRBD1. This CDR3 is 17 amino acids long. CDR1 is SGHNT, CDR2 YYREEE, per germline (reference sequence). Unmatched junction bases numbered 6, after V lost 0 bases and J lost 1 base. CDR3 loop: CASSLDRGPRTNEKLFF. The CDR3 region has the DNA TGTGCCAGCAGCTTGGACAGGGGACCAAGAACTAATGAAAAACTGTTTTTT.